This T cell receptor beta chain was captured by sequencing in a study of PD-1 blockade in classical Hodgkin lymphoma. Study-level points and caveats: TCR diversity in CD4+, not CD8+, cells rose significantly by C4D1.

Each patient's relapse followed autologous stem cell transplantation, and brentuximab vedotin exposure varied. For this clone: Antigen specificity is unknown.

Trimming took 3 bases from V and 0 from J, leaving 11 bases between them. The CDR3 is made up of 15 amino acids. The germline CDR1 and CDR2 sequences are KGHSH and LQKENI. Assay: immunoSEQ multiplex PCR; the TCRdb copy retains only in-frame clones and omits some. The sample holds 40,000 to 50,000 clones, about 88% seen once. The V gene is TRBV18, the J gene TRBJ1-2; a weak D match, TRBD1 (5 bases). The clonotype originates from a human donor with classical Hodgkin lymphoma. Sequences were derived from peripheral blood mononuclear cells (PBMCs), sampled before the second cycle of nivolumab. The CDR3 protein is CASSPIQAPNYGYTF. CDR3 DNA: TGTGCCAGCTCACCTATACAGGCGCCTAACTATGGCTACACCTTC. The full variable domain, its missing parts supplied by reference TRBV18 and TRBJ1-2, is NAGVMQNPRHLVRRRGQEARLRCSPMKGHSHVYWYRQLPEEGLKFMVYLQKENIIDESGMPKERFSAEFPKEGPSILRIQQVVRGDSAAYFCASSPIQAPNYGYTFGSGTRLTVV.